One and the same sample provided the 24 T cell receptor beta chains below, sequenced in a study of read filtering for tumor transcriptome and immune sequencing. This library used around 400 ng RNA and molecular barcoded adaptors spanning alpha/delta and beta/gamma chains. TCRdb redid the calling of the reads with MiXCR, one entry per CDR3 protein. The sample shows more than 70,000 distinct CDR3 sequences, 20% to 25% of them seen only once. The source material was a population of CD138-negative cells sorted from bone marrow. The receptors were sampled from a donor at least 40 years old with multiple myeloma.

This clonotype was seen repeatedly, ten times or more. The chain links TRBV19 to TRBJ1-1, with 8 positions matching TRBD1. V lost 1 base and J lost 5; bases outside the gene matches: 6. CDR1 and CDR2 from the germline V gene are LNHDA and SQIVND (reference sequence). CDR3 length equals 15 residues. The CDR3 coding sequence is TGTGCCAGTAGTATAGGCACAGGGGGTGAGACTGAAGCTTTCTTT. It translates to CASSIGTGGETEAFF.

The sample holds many counts of this clonotype. The chain recombines TRBV5-1 with TRBJ2-7, with 11 positions matching TRBD2. This CDR3 comprises 14 residues. Trimming cost V 3 bases and J 4 bases; bases outside gene matches: 3. The germline V gene has CDR1 SGHRS and CDR2 YFSETQ. CDR3 in DNA: TGCGCCAGCAGCTCCCTAGCGGGGGGTTACGAGCAGTACTTC. This encodes CASSSLAGGYEQYF. Filled out from reference TRBV5-1 and TRBJ2-7, the complete variable domain reads KAGVTQTPRYLIKTRGQQVTLSCSPISGHRSVSWYQQTPGQGLQFLFEYFSETQRNKGNFPGRFSGRQFSNSRSEMNVSTLELGDSALYLCASSSLAGGYEQYFGPGTRLTVT.

This sequence joins TRBV5-6 and TRBJ2-7; no definite D call. The V end lost 0 bases, the J end lost 0 bases, and 13 bases lay between the germline ends. The CDR3 runs to 16 residues. CDR1 SGHDT and CDR2 YYEEEE come from the germline V gene. CDR3 residues: CASSLAPRRISYEQYF. The CDR3 DNA reads as TGTGCCAGCAGCTTGGCGCCGCGCCGGATCTCCTACGAGCAGTACTTC.

In its sample, this clonotype was seen many times. This chain links TRBV5-1 with TRBJ2-1; 9 bases agree with TRBD2. Per germline, CDR1 SGHRS and CDR2 YFSETQ. V shed 3 bases, J shed 5 bases, and the junction held 9 bases outside the gene matches. The CDR3 consists of 16 residues. CDR3 amino acids: CASSYSAGGLDNEQFF. As DNA, the CDR3 is TGCGCCAGCAGCTACTCAGCGGGGGGACTCGACAATGAGCAGTTCTTC.

Worth noting for this clonotype: Here the CDR3 omits its conserved ending phenylalanine or tryptophan, so a read error is the likely source. The chain links TRBV27 to TRBJ2-3; 12 bases fit TRBD1. The CDR3 has 15 residues. Germline V gene sequence: CDR1 MNHEY, CDR2 SMNVEV (reference sequence). Trimming took 5 bases from V and 6 from J; bases not matched to a gene: 6. In nucleotides, the CDR3 is TGTGCCAGCAGTGTCGGGACAGGGGGCATGGATACGCAGTATATT. Translated, it gives CASSVGTGGMDTQYI.

This clonotype was detected many times. The chain carries TRBV29-1 and TRBJ2-4; D not certain. CDR3 length: 12 amino acids. Germline V gives CDR1 SQVTM, CDR2 ANQGSEA. The V gene lost 2 bases and the J gene lost 11 bases, with 13 bases spanning the gap. CDR3 sequence reads: CSVELAAGFQYF. The CDR3 region has the DNA TGCAGCGTTGAACTGGCGGCTGGGTTTCAGTACTTC.

Notes on this clonotype: This sequence may be a read error, since a much larger clone differs from it by one base. The chain carries TRBV28 and TRBJ2-7; 7 bases fit TRBD2. The germline gives CDR1 MDHEN, CDR2 SYDVKM. After removal of 2 bases from V and 9 bases from J, the junction contained 7 bases not matched to a gene. There are 13 residues in the CDR3. The CDR3, as DNA: TGTGCCAGCAGTTTACGAGCGGGGCGGCGGCAGTACTTC. This gives the protein CASSLRAGRRQYF.

This clonotype has just a few counts. Since a much larger clone is just one base distant, this may be a read error. This rearrangement joins TRBV7-2 to TRBJ1-1; TRBD1 might be the D (5 bases). Germline V CDR1 and CDR2: SGHTA, FQGNSA. Trimming cost V 5 bases and J 3 bases, with 19 bases left between them. The CDR3 contains 16 residues. Here the CDR3 DNA reads TGTGCCAGCAGCAAGGAGGGGACTCGGGCGTACACTGAAGCTTTCTTT. This gives the protein CASSKEGTRAYTEAFF.

This clonotype has ten or more counts. The rearrangement joins TRBV7-3 to TRBJ2-2, with 9 bases identical to TRBD1. In germline, CDR1 is SGHTA, CDR2 FQGTGA. After removal of 5 bases from V and 4 bases from J, the junction contained 5 bases not matched to a gene. The CDR3 covers 15 residues. The CDR3 protein is CASSPRTGATGELFF. As DNA, the CDR3 is TGTGCCAGCAGCCCAAGGACAGGGGCCACCGGGGAGCTGTTTTTT.

This clonotype was counted between two and nine times. The chain joins TRBV7-8 to TRBJ1-3; a weak D match, TRBD1 (6 bases). The CDR3 has 15 amino acids. V shed 5 bases and J shed 4 bases, with 15 bases lying between them. Germline V gene lookup returns CDR1 SGHVS and CDR2 FQNEAQ. The chain's CDR3 is CASSVDRISGNTIYF. CDR3 in DNA: TGTGCCAGCAGCGTCGACAGGATCTCCGGAAACACCATATATTTT.

The gene calls are TRBV5-6 and TRBJ2-3; the D is unclear. The CDR3 consists of 13 residues. Germline V CDR1 and CDR2: SGHDT, YYEEEE. V was pared by 6 bases and J by 3 bases, with 11 bases between. The CDR3 nucleotides read TGTGCCAGCACCCGAGCCGGTACAGATACGCAGTATTTT. It codes for CASTRAGTDTQYF.

This clonotype was seen ten or more times. The chain is built from TRBV28 and TRBJ2-3; 11 bases agree with TRBD2. In germline, CDR1 is MDHEN, CDR2 SYDVKM. V trimming: 6 bases; J trimming: 4 bases; junction bases outside the gene matches: 6. The CDR3 consists of 15 residues. As DNA, the CDR3 is TGTGCCAGCAGGGGTAGCGGGGGGGCCCCAGATACGCAGTATTTT. Translating it yields CASRGSGGAPDTQYF.

To note about this clonotype: A much larger clone differs by one base, so this may be a read error. The CDR3 nucleotides are TGTGCCAGCGACAGAACTTTGACCCAGTACTTC. Translation gives CASDRTLTQYF. The chain is built from TRBV28 and TRBJ2-5; possible D gene TRBD1, 5 bases. This CDR3 spans 11 amino acids. CDR1 MDHEN and CDR2 SYDVKM come from the germline V gene. V lost 8 bases to trimming and J lost 7 bases, with 11 bases between them.

V is TRBV10-3 and J is TRBJ2-3; TRBD2 aligns across 7 bases. V shed 5 bases, J shed 0 bases, and the junction held 2 bases outside the gene matches. This CDR3 is built from 14 residues. The germline CDR1 and CDR2 sequences are ENHRY and SYGVKD. DNA of the CDR3: TGTGCCATCAGTATGGGAGGGAGCACAGATACGCAGTATTTT. Its translation is CAISMGGSTDTQYF.

This clonotype was counted at least ten times. The chain couples TRBV29-1 to TRBJ2-5; 9 positions agree with TRBD1. The germline V gene encodes CDR1 SQVTM and CDR2 ANQGSEA. The CDR3 extends over 12 amino acids. Trimming at V came to 7 bases and at J to 4 bases, leaving 4 bases not matched to a gene. CDR3 loop: CSADRGGETQYF. CDR3 bases: TGCAGCGCGGACAGGGGAGGAGAGACCCAGTACTTC. The full variable domain, rest sourced from reference TRBV29-1 and TRBJ2-5, is SAVISQKPSRDICQRGTSLTIQCQVDSQVTMMFWYRQQPGQSLTLIATANQGSEATYESGFVIDKFPISRPNLTFSTLTVSNMSPEDSSIYLCSADRGGETQYFGPGTRLLVL.

This clonotype was picked up a small number of times. This chain joins TRBV28 and TRBJ1-4; D might be TRBD1 (5 bases). Germline assignment: CDR1 MDHEN and CDR2 SYDVKM. CDR3 length: 15 amino acids. The V end lost 7 bases, the J end lost 8 bases, and 20 bases lay between the germline ends. The CDR3 nucleotides are TGTGCCAGCAATTCGGCCGGGACGGGTAGGGAAAAACTGTTTTTT. This gives the protein CASNSAGTGREKLFF.

Comments on this clonotype: This may be a read error: a much more frequent sequence differs by one nucleotide. Written as DNA, the CDR3 is TGTACCATCCTGATGGGGGAGAATTACAATGAGCAGTTCTTC. Translation: CTILMGENYNEQFF. The V call is TRBV2, the J call TRBJ2-1; D tentatively reads TRBD1 or TRBD2 (5 bases each). The CDR3 has 14 amino acids. Germline V gives CDR1 SNHLY, CDR2 FYNNEI.

This clonotype was seen a handful of times. V gene TRBV29-1 combines with J gene TRBJ1-2, with unresolved D. Germline-derived CDR1 and CDR2 are SQVTM and ANQGSEA. The CDR3 extends over 11 amino acids. V lost 4 bases and J 3 bases, leaving 6 bases between the germline ends. The CDR3: CSVGAHYGYTF. The CDR3, as DNA: TGCAGCGTTGGGGCCCACTATGGCTACACCTTC.

V is TRBV10-1 and J is TRBJ2-7; D unclear. Germline-derived CDR1 and CDR2 are WNHNN and SYGVQD (reference sequence). V lost 6 bases and J 0 bases, leaving 12 bases between the germline ends. The CDR3 has 14 amino acids. The CDR3 bases are TGCGCCAGCAGCGGAACCTCGAGCTCCTACGAGCAGTACTTC. Amino acids: CASSGTSSSYEQYF.

This clonotype was recorded many times. The chain employs TRBV15 and TRBJ1-5; 9 nucleotides line up with TRBD1. Germline V lookup: CDR1 LNHNV, CDR2 YYDKDF (reference sequence). The CDR3 totals 15 residues. Trimming at V came to 3 bases and at J to 4 bases, leaving 4 bases not matched to a gene. CDR3 sequence (DNA): TGTGCCACCAGCAGGGGGACAGGGACTAATCAGCCCCAGCATTTT. Translating gives CATSRGTGTNQPQHF.

This clonotype was seen only a few times. The chain has TRBV18 and TRBJ2-7; possibly TRBD1 for D (6 bases). Germline V gene lookup returns CDR1 KGHSH and CDR2 LQKENI. V shed 3 bases and J shed 4 bases, with 16 bases lying between them. CDR3 length: 15 amino acids. The CDR3 sequence is CASSPGRQVGYEQYF. The CDR3 DNA is TGTGCCAGCTCACCGGGAAGACAGGTCGGGTACGAGCAGTACTTC.

Many counts were recorded for this clonotype. V and J are TRBV3-1 and TRBJ2-5; the D gene is possibly TRBD2 (5 bases). V shed 4 bases and J shed 2 bases, with 8 bases lying between them. The CDR3 covers 13 residues. Germline V gene data show CDR1 as LGHDT and CDR2 as YNNKEL (reference sequence). CDR3 in amino acids: CASSPAAQETQYF. The CDR3 nucleotides are TGTGCCAGCAGCCCAGCGGCGCAAGAGACCCAGTACTTC.

In this sample, this clonotype turned up many times. A much larger clone lies one base from this, so it may be a read error. The rearrangement joins TRBV28 to TRBJ2-1; D is possibly TRBD1 (7 bases). CDR3 length: 15 amino acids. Germline V gene lookup returns CDR1 MDHEN and CDR2 SYDVKM. CDR3 amino acids: CASTEEGAGNNEQSF. The CDR3 coding sequence is TGTGCCAGCACCGAGGAGGGGGCTGGAAACAATGAGCAGTCCTTC.

This clonotype was detected a few times. The chain combines TRBV18 with TRBJ2-5; no clear D. V was shortened by 6 bases and J by 4 bases, with 12 bases between the two germline ends. The CDR3 runs to 13 residues. CDR1 KGHSH and CDR2 LQKENI come from the germline V gene. This CDR3 reads CASSNSGRETQYF. CDR3 DNA: TGTGCCAGCTCTAACAGTGGGCGAGAGACCCAGTACTTC.